These T cell receptor beta chains were read from a single sample in a study of blood T cell dynamics during melanoma immunotherapy. TCRdb's copy holds only in-frame clones and misses some; the assay was immunoSEQ multiplex PCR. This sample has about 5,600 clones, with 84% found just once. The sample in question was blood, obtained from a patient treated with checkpoint blockade. All receptors derive from a human donor with melanoma. Some clones in this sample may be carry-over from other donors' samples. Each CDR3 is given with its conserved first and last residue. The D gene is left open where the match is weak. Rows may omit the clone size; those that give it use once, few, many or a size class.

J	D	size	V	DNA	CDR3
TRBJ2-7	TRBD2	-	TRBV6-1	TGTGCCAGCAGTGAAGGAGTAGGGTGGGGACTAGCGGGGGGCGGCCACGAGCAGTACTTC	CASSEGVGWGLAGGGHEQYF
TRBJ1-1	TRBD1	-	TRBV27	TGTGCCAGCAGCCCACGACTAGACAGGGACACTGAAGCTTTCTTT	CASSPRLDRDTEAFF
TRBJ1-4	TRBD1	-	TRBV6-1	TGTGCCAGCAGTGAAAATAGGGGACAGGGGGGGAGGAAACTGTTTTTT	CASSENRGQGGRKLFF
TRBJ2-1	-	once	TRBV19	TGTGCCAGTAGGAGGAAGACAGGGGACTACTCCTACAATGAGCAGTTCTTC	CASRRKTGDYSYNEQFF
TRBJ2-6	-	-	TRBV5-6	TGTGCCAGCAGCTTGCTAGTAGGGTTAGGGGCCAACGTCCTGACTTTC	CASSLLVGLGANVLTF
TRBJ1-1	-	-	TRBV19	TGTGCCAGTAGTGGACGACAGTTGCGTACGAACACTGAAGCTTTCTTT	CASSGRQLRTNTEAFF
TRBJ2-7	-	-	TRBV6-5	TGTGCCAGCAGCCGCGGGACACAAGCCTACGAGCAGTACTTC	CASSRGTQAYEQYF
TRBJ1-3	-	-	TRBV25-1	TGTGCCAGCAGTGGGACCGGGAGGGGAAACACCATATATTTT	CASSGTGRGNTIYF
TRBJ1-5	-	-	TRBV27	TGTGCCAGCAGTACCTTTAATCAGCCCCAGCATTTT	CASSTFNQPQHF
TRBJ1-3	-	-	TRBV7-2	TGTGCCAGCAGCTTATACACCTCTGGAAACACCATATATTTT	CASSLYTSGNTIYF
TRBJ2-1	TRBD2	-	TRBV7-9	TGTGCCAGCAGCTTGTTAAGCGGGGTGGGCAATGAGCAGTTCTTC	CASSLLSGVGNEQFF
TRBJ2-2	-	few	TRBV28	TGTGCCAGCAGTTTATTTCCTACGACGCGGCCGAACACCGGGGAGCTGTTTTTT	CASSLFPTTRPNTGELFF
TRBJ2-7	TRBD2	-	TRBV7-2	TGTGCCAGCAGTCTCTCTTCGTATAGCGGGGGGCGTTTAGACGAGCAGTACTTC	CASSLSSYSGGRLDEQYF
TRBJ2-2	TRBD1	-	TRBV30	TGTGCCTGGAGTCCTGGGACAGGGCTGAACACCGGGGAGCTGTTTTTT	CAWSPGTGLNTGELFF
TRBJ2-7	-	-	TRBV6-6	TGTGCCAGCAGCCTAGGGGTTGCATGGCAGTACTTC	CASSLGVAWQYF
TRBJ2-7	TRBD1	-	TRBV6-5	TGTGCCAGCACGGCGACAGGGTCCCACGAGCAGTACTTC	CASTATGSHEQYF
TRBJ2-5	TRBD1	-	TRBV29-1	TGCAGCGTTGGGGGACAGGGGGCCGGGGAGACCCAGTACTTC	CSVGGQGAGETQYF
TRBJ2-5	TRBD1	-	TRBV5-1	TGCGCCAGCAGAGTGGGGGACAGGGGGCACCAAGAGACCCAGTACTTC	CASRVGDRGHQETQYF
TRBJ1-5	-	-	TRBV4-2	TGTGCCAGCAGCCAAGATCGCGAGGTTCAGCCCCAGCATTTT	CASSQDREVQPQHF
TRBJ2-4	TRBD1	-	TRBV18	TGTGCCAGCTCACCGGGACAGGGGCTTGACATTCAGTACTTC	CASSPGQGLDIQYF
TRBJ1-5	-	-	TRBV30	TGTGCCTGGAGTGCAAGCAATCAGCCCCAGCATTTT	CAWSASNQPQHF
TRBJ1-1	-	-	TRBV28	TGTGCCAGCAGTACGGGAAACACTGAAGCTTTCTTT	CASSTGNTEAFF
TRBJ1-3	-	-	TRBV18	TGTGCCAGCTCACCATTCGCAGGGGCAACTGGAAACACCATATATTTT	CASSPFAGATGNTIYF
TRBJ1-4	-	-	TRBV10-3	TGTGCCACCTCAGGGACGGATGAAAAACTGTTTTTT	CATSGTDEKLFF
TRBJ1-2	TRBD1	-	TRBV25-1	TGTGCCAGCAGTGGTGACAGGGGTGGCTACACCTTC	CASSGDRGGYTF
TRBJ2-4	TRBD2	once	TRBV5-4	TGTGCCAGCAGCGGGGGGGAGAATAAAGACATTCAGTACTTC	CASSGGENKDIQYF
TRBJ2-1	TRBD1	-	TRBV18	TGTGCCAGCTCGCTGGGACAGGGCTCCTACAATGAGCAGTTCTTC	CASSLGQGSYNEQFF
TRBJ2-7	-	-	TRBV7-8	TGTGCCAGTTGGGCCCCCACCTACGAGCAGTACTTC	CASWAPTYEQYF
TRBJ2-1	-	-	TRBV4-1	TGCGCGGCAGGGGGGGGCGTAGAGCAGTTCTTC	CAAGGGVEQFF
TRBJ1-2	-	-	TRBV4-1	TGCGCCAGCAGCCAAGTCTCAGGGATCTATGGCTACACCTTC	CASSQVSGIYGYTF
TRBJ2-7	-	-	TRBV7-3	TGTGCCAGCAGCCCCTCCCCGGGTCCCTACGAGCAGTACTTC	CASSPSPGPYEQYF
TRBJ1-1	-	-	TRBV7-9	TGTGCCAGCAGCTCCCCCGGTGGGACTGAAGCTTTCTTT	CASSSPGGTEAFF
TRBJ2-1	TRBD1	-	TRBV19	TGTGCCAGTACCGGACAGGGGTCCTACAATGAGCAGTTCTTC	CASTGQGSYNEQFF
TRBJ2-7	TRBD2	-	TRBV5-4	TGTGCCAGCAGCTTAGAGCGGGAATACGAGCAGTACTTC	CASSLEREYEQYF
TRBJ1-3	TRBD1	-	TRBV6-5	TGTGCCAGCACCAGGGGGGGGATAGGTGGAAACACCATATATTTT	CASTRGGIGGNTIYF
TRBJ2-7	TRBD1	-	TRBV6-5	TGTGCCAGCAGCCCCGGGACAGGGTCCCGCGAGCAGTACTTC	CASSPGTGSREQYF
TRBJ2-2	-	-	TRBV11-2	TGTGCCAGCAGCTTAGTGGAGGGGGGCACCGGGGAGCTGTTTTTT	CASSLVEGGTGELFF
TRBJ1-5	-	-	TRBV25-1	TGTGCCAGCAGCTTGGCAGGGGATCAGCCCCAGCATTTT	CASSLAGDQPQHF
TRBJ2-7	-	-	TRBV2	TGTGCCAGCAGTGGACAGCGATACGAGCAGTACTTC	CASSGQRYEQYF
TRBJ2-7	TRBD1	-	TRBV6-5	TGTGCCAGCAGTTTATTCACAGGGGGCTGGAGCGAGCAGTACTTC	CASSLFTGGWSEQYF
TRBJ2-5	-	-	TRBV18	TGTGCCAGCTCTCCGAATACAGGGTGGGAGACCCAGTACTTC	CASSPNTGWETQYF
TRBJ1-1	-	-	TRBV28	TGTGCCAGCAGCAATTTGGTAAGGGGTACTGAAGCTTTCTTT	CASSNLVRGTEAFF
TRBJ1-6	TRBD1	-	TRBV5-6	TGTGCCAGCAGCTGGGACAGGGCTTTGATTTCACCCCTCCTCTTT	CASSWDRALISPLLF
TRBJ2-7	-	-	TRBV14	TGTGCCAGCAGCCCCCTAGGGTCCGGGACTCAGTCGTGGAAGCAGTACTTC	CASSPLGSGTQSWKQYF
TRBJ1-3	-	-	TRBV18	TGTGCCAGCTCACGACCATCCGTGGGCAGCCCTGGAAACACCATATATTTT	CASSRPSVGSPGNTIYF
TRBJ2-3	-	-	TRBV5-4	TGTGCCAGCAGCGGAGGACCTTATCTGGAAAGCACAGATACGCAGTATTTT	CASSGGPYLESTDTQYF
TRBJ1-1	TRBD1	-	TRBV15	TGTGCCACCAGCAGAGCCCGGGACAGAAAAAAGGAAGCTTTCTTT	CATSRARDRKKEAFF
TRBJ2-5	-	-	TRBV18	TGTGCCAGCTCACCTTCCGGGAGAAGCGAGACCCAGTACTTC	CASSPSGRSETQYF
TRBJ2-2	-	-	TRBV6-6	TGTGCCAGCAGTTACTCCGGGGTCGGCGGGGAGCTGTTTTTT	CASSYSGVGGELFF
TRBJ1-6	TRBD1	few	TRBV7-9	TGTGCCAGCAGCTGGGACAGGGCTTTGAATTCACCCCTCCACTTT	CASSWDRALNSPLHF
TRBJ1-2	-	-	TRBV28	TGTGCCAGCAGGATAGGGGGGGGCGGCTACACCTTC	CASRIGGGGYTF